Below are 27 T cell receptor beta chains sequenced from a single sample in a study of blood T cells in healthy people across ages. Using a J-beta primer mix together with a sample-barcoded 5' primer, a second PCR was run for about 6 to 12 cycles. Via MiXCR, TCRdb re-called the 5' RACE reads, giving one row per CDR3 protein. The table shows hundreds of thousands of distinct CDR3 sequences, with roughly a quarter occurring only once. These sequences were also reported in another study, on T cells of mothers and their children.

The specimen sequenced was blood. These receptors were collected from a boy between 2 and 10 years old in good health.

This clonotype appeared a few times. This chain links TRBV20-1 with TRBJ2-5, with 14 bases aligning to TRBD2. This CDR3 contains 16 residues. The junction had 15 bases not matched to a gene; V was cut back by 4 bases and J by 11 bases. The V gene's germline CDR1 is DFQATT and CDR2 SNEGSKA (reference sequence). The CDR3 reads CSAIVTSGRAGVEQYF. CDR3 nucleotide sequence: TGCAGTGCTATCGTGACTAGCGGGAGGGCCGGGGTTGAGCAGTACTTC.

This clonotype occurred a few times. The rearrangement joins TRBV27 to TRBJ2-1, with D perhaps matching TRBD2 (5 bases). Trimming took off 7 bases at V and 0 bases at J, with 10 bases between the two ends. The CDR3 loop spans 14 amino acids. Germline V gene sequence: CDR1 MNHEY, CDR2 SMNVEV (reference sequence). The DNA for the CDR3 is TGTGCCAGCACCCGGACTGGCTCCTACAATGAGCAGTTCTTC. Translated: CASTRTGSYNEQFF.

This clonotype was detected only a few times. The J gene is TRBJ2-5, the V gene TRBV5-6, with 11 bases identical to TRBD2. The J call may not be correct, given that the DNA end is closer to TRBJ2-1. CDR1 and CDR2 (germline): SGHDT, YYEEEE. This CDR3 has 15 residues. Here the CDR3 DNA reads TGTGCCAGCAGCCATAGCGGGAGGGCCGGGAATGAGCAGTTCTTC. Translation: CASSHSGRAGNEQFF.

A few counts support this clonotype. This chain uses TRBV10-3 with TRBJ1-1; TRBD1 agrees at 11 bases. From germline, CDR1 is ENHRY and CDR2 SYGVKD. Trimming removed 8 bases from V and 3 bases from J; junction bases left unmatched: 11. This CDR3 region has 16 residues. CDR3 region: CAIRFSGQGAHTEAFF. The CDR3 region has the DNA TGTGCCATCCGATTTAGTGGACAGGGGGCCCACACTGAAGCTTTCTTT.

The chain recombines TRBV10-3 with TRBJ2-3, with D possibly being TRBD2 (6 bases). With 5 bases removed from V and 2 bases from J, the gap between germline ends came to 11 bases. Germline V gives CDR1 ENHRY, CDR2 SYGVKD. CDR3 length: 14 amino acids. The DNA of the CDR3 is TGTGCCATCAGTCCGGGACTTAACACAGATACGCAGTATTTT. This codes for CAISPGLNTDTQYF.

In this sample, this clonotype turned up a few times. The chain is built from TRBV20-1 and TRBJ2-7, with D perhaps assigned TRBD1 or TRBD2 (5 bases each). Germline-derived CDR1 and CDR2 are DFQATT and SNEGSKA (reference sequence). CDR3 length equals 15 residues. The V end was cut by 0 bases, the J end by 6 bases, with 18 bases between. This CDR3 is CSARDFGGSLGEQYF. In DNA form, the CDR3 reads TGCAGTGCTAGAGATTTTGGGGGAAGTTTGGGCGAGCAGTACTTC.

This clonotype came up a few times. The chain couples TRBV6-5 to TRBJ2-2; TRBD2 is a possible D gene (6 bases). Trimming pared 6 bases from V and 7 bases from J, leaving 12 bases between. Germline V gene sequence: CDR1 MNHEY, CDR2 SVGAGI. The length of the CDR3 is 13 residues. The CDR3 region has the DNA TGTGCCAGCAGGACAGTCGGGGGCGGGGAGCTGTTTTTT. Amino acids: CASRTVGGGELFF.

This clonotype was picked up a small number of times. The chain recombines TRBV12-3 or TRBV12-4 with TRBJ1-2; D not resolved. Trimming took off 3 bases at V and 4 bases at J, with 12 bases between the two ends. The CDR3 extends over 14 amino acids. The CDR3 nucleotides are TGTGCCAGCAGTTTTATGACGGGAGTCTATGGCTACACCTTC. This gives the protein CASSFMTGVYGYTF.

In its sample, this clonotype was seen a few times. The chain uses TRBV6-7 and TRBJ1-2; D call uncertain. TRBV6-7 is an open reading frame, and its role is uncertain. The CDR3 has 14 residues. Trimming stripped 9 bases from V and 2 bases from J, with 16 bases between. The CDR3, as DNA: TGTGCCAGGGCCCTACGGTGGACGAACTATGGCTACACCTTC. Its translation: CARALRWTNYGYTF.

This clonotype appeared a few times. The chain's CDR3 is CASSFMGGRNNEQFF. In nucleotides, the CDR3 is TGTGCCAGCAGCTTTATGGGGGGGCGGAACAATGAGCAGTTCTTC. The chain is built from TRBV7-6 and TRBJ2-1, with a tentative D call TRBD2 (7 bases). V was trimmed by 3 bases and J by 5 bases, leaving 14 bases between them. The CDR3 extends over 15 amino acids. Per the germline V gene, CDR1 is SGHVS and CDR2 is FNYEAQ.

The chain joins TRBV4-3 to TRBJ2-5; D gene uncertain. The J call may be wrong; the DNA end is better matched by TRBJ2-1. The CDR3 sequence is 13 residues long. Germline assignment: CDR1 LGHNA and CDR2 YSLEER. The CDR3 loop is CASSQQHNNEQFF. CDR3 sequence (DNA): TGCGCCAGCAGCCAACAACACAACAATGAGCAGTTCTTC.

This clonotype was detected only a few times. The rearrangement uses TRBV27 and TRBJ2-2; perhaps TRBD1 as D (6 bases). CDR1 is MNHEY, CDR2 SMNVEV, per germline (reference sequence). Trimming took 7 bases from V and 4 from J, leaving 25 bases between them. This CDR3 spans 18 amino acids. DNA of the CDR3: TGTGCCAGCACCGTCCTTACCACGGGACACCAACCCACCGGGGAGCTGTTTTTT. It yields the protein CASTVLTTGHQPTGELFF.

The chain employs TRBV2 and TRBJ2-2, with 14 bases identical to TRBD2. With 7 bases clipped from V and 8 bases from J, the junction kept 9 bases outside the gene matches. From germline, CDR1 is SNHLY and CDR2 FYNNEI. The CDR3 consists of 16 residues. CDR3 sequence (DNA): TGTGCCAGCATCTGGACTAGCGGGGGGCCAAAGGGGGAGCTGTTTTTT. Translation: CASIWTSGGPKGELFF.

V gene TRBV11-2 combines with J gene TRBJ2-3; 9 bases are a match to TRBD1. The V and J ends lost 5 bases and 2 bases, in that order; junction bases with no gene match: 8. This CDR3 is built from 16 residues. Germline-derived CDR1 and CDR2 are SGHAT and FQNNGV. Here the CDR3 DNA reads TGTGCCAGCAGCCGGACAGGGGAACTAGCCACAGATACGCAGTATTTT. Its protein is CASSRTGELATDTQYF.

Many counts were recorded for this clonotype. This chain's CDR3 is CASSWDGGDGYTF. CDR3 bases: TGTGCCAGCAGTTGGGACGGTGGAGATGGCTACACCTTC. The chain has TRBV6-2 or TRBV6-3 and TRBJ1-2; the D gene is possibly TRBD1 (5 bases). CDR1 MNHEY and CDR2 SVGEGT come from the germline V gene. V was cut by 4 bases and J by 6 bases, with 12 bases left in between. The CDR3 length is 13 residues.

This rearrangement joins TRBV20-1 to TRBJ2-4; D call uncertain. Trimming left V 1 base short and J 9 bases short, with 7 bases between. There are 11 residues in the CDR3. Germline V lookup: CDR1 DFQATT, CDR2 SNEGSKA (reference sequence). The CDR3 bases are TGCAGTGCTAGAGTGGTGGGCATTCAGTACTTC. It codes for CSARVVGIQYF.

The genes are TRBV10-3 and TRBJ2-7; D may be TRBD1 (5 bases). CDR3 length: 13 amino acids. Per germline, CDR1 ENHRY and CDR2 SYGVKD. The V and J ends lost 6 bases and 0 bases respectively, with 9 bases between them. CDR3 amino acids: CAIRDTSSYEQYF. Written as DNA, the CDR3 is TGTGCCATCAGGGACACCAGCTCCTACGAGCAGTACTTC.

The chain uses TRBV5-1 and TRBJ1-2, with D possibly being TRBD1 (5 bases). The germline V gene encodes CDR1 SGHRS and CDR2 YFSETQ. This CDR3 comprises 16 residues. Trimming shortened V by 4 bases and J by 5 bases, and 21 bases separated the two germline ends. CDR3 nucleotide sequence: TGCGCCAGCAGCAGAGACAGCTCGCCAGGCCTTTATGGCTACACCTTC. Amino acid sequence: CASSRDSSPGLYGYTF.

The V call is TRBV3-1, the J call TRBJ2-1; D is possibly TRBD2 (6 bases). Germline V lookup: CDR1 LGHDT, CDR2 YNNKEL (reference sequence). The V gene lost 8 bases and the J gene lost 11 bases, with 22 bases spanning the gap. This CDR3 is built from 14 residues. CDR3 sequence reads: CASSTGFGGMKQFF. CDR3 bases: TGTGCCAGCTCGACTGGGTTCGGGGGAATGAAGCAGTTCTTC.

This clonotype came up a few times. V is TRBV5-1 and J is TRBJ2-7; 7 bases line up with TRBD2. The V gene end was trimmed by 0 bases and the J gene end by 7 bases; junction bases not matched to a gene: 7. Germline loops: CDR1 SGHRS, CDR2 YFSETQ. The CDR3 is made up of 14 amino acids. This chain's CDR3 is CASSLAGGRKEQYF. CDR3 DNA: TGCGCCAGCAGCTTGGCCGGGGGGAGGAAGGAGCAGTACTTC.

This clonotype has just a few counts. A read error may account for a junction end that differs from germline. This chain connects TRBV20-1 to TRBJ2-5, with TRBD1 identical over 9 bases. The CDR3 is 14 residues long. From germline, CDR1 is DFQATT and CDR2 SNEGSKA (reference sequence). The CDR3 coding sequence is TGCAGTGCTGGAGGACAGGGGCGGATGGACGAGCAGCACTTC. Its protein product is CSAGGQGRMDEQHF.

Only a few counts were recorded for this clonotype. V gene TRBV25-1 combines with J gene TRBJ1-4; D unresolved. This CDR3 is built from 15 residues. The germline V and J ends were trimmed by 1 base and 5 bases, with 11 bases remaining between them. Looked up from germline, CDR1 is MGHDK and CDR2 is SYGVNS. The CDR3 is CASSESSSSNEKLFF. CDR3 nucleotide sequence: TGTGCCAGCAGTGAATCGTCCAGCTCCAATGAAAAACTGTTTTTT.

CDR3 residues: CASMPGTGKVGTF. The CDR3 DNA is TGTGCCAGCATGCCCGGGACGGGTAAGGTCGGCACCTTC. This chain joins TRBV6-2 or TRBV6-3 and TRBJ1-2; a possible D gene is TRBD1 (5 bases). Trimming left V 7 bases short and J 13 bases short, with 22 bases between. The CDR3 is 13 residues long. Germline V gene data show CDR1 as MNHEY and CDR2 as SVGEGT.

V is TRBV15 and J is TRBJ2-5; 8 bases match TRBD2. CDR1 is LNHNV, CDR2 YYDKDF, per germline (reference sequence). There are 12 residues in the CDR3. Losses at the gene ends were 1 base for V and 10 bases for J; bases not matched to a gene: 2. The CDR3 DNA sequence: TGTGCCACCAGCAGAGCCCGGGAGGGCCAGTACTTC. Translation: CATSRAREGQYF.

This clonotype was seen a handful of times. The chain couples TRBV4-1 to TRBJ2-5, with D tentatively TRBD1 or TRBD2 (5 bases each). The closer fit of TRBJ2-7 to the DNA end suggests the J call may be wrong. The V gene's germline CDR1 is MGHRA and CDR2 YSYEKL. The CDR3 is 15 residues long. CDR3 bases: TGCGCCAGCAGCCCCGCCCCGAGGGGACCCTACGAGCAGTACTTC. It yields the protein CASSPAPRGPYEQYF.

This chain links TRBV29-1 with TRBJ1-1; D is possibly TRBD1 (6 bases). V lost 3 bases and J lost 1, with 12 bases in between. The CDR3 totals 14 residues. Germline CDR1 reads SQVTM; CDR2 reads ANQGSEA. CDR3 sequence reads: CSVDRDISNTEAFF. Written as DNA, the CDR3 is TGCAGCGTTGACAGGGACATTTCGAACACTGAAGCTTTCTTT. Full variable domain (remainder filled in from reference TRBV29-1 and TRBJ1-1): SAVISQKPSRDICQRGTSLTIQCQVDSQVTMMFWYRQQPGQSLTLIATANQGSEATYESGFVIDKFPISRPNLTFSTLTVSNMSPEDSSIYLCSVDRDISNTEAFFGQGTRLTVV.

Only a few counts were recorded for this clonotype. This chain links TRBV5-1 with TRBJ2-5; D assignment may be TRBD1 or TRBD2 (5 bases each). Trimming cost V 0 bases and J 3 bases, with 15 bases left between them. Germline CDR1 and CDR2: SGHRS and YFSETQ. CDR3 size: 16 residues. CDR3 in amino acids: CASSLGPGTDEETQYF. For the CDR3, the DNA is TGCGCCAGCAGCTTGGGACCGGGGACGGATGAAGAGACCCAGTACTTC.